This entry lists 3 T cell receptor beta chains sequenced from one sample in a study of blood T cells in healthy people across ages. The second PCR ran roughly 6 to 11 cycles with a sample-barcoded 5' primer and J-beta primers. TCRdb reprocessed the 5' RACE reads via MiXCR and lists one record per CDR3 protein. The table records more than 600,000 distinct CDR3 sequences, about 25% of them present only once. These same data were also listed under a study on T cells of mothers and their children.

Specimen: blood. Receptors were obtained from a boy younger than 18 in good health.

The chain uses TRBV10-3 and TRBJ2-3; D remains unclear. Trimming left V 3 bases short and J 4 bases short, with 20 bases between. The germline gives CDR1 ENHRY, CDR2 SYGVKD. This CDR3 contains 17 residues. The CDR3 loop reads CAISEGKVGTNPDTQYF. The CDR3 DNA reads TGTGCCATCAGTGAAGGGAAGGTCGGTACCAATCCAGATACGCAGTATTTT.

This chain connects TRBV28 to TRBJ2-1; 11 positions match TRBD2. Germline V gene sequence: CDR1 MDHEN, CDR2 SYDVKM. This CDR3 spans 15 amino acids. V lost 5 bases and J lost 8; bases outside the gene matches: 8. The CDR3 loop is CASSKTSGNRHEQFF. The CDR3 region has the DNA TGTGCCAGCAGTAAGACTAGCGGGAATAGACATGAGCAGTTCTTC. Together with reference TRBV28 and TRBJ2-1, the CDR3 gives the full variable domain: DVKVTQSSRYLVKRTGEKVFLECVQDMDHENMFWYRQDPGLGLRLIYFSYDVKMKEKGDIPEGYSVSREKKERFSLILESASTNQTSMYLCASSKTSGNRHEQFFGPGTRLTVL.

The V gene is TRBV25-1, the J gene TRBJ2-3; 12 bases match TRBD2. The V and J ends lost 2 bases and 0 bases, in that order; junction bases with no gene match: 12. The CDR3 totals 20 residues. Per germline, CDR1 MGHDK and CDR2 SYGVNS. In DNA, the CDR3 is TGTGCCAGCAGTGAACTACCGGGACTAGCGGGTGGGACTAGCACAGATACGCAGTATTTT. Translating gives CASSELPGLAGGTSTDTQYF.